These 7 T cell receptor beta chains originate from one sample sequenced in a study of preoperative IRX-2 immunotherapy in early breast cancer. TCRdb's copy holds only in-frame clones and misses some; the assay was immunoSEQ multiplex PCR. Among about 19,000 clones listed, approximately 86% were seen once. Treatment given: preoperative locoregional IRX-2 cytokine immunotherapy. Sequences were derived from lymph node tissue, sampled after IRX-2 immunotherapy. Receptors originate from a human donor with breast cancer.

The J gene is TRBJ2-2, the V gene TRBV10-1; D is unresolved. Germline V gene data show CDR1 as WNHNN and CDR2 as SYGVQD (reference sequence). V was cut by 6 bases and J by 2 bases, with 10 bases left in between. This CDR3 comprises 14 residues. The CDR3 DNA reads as TGCGCCAGCAGGGGCGAGAGTAACACCGGGGAGCTGTTTTTT. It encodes CASRGESNTGELFF.

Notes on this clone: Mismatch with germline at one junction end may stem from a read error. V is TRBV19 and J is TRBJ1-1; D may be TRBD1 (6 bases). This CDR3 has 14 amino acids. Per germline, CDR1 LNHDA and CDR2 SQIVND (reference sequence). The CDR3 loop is CACRRGGIDTEAFF. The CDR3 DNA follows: TGTGCCTGTAGAAGGGGGGGTATCGACACTGAAGCTTTCTTT.

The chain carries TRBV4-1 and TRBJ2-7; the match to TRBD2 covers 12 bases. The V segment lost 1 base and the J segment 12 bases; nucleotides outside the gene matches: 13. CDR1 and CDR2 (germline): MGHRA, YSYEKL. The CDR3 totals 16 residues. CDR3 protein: CASSQAGTQGLAGLYF. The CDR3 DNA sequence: TGCGCCAGCAGCCAAGCCGGGACACAAGGACTAGCGGGGTTGTACTTC.

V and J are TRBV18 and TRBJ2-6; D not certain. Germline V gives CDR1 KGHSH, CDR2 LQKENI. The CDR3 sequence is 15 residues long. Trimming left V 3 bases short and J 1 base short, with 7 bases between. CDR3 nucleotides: TGTGCCAGCTCACCGATGGGGTCTGGGGCCAACGTCCTGACTTTC. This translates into CASSPMGSGANVLTF.

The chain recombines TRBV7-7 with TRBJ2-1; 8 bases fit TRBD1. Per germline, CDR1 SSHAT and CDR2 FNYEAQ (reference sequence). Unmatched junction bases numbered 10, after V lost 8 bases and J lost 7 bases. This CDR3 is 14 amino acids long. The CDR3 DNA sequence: TGTGCCAGCCTATCGTGGACAGGGAAGAATGAGCAGTTCTTC. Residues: CASLSWTGKNEQFF.

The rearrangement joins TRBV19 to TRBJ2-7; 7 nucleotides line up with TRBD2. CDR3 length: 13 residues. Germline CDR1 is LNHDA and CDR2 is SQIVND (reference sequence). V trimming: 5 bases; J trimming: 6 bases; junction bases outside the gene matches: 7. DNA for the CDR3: TGTGCCAGTAGTTTGGACCTAGCGGTCGAGCAGTACTTC. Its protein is CASSLDLAVEQYF.

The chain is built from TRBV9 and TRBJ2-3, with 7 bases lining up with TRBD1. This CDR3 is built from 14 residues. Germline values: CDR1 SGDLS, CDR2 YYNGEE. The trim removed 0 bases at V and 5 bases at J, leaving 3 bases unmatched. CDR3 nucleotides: TGTGCCAGCAGCGTAGAGGGACAGAGAGATACGCAGTATTTT. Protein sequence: CASSVEGQRDTQYF.